This T cell receptor beta chain was captured in a study of T-cell reconstitution after alpha-beta-depleted transplantation in children. This CDR3 is 14 amino acids long. Germline lookup yields CDR1 ENHRY and CDR2 SYGVKD. Trimming took 7 bases from V and 7 from J; bases not matched to a gene: 5. To note about this clonotype: Its antigen is as yet unknown.

Findings and limits, study-wide: Newly generated T cells supplied most T-cell counts and diversity one year post-transplant. At day 60, the high TCRbeta diversity found in some patients originated from recipient T cells and thymic progenitors that had survived.

Construction of the TCRbeta library involved unique molecular identifiers. Each CDR3 protein is one row after TCRdb ran MiXCR on the PCR reads. This sample has about 980,000 distinct CDR3 sequences; under 30% occur once, and the top ten carry roughly 27%. V gene TRBV10-3 combines with J gene TRBJ2-2; TRBD1 matches at 11 bases. This TCR came from a boy younger than two who had a stem cell transplant for SCID, so the T cells may come from the graft donor. Specimen: PBMCs, mostly from graft donor cells, collected 360 days after TCRalphabeta/CD19-depleted stem cell transplant. The CDR3 DNA reads TGTGCCATCACGGACAGGGGGCGCATCGGGGAGCTGTTTTTT. It is translated as CAITDRGRIGELFF.